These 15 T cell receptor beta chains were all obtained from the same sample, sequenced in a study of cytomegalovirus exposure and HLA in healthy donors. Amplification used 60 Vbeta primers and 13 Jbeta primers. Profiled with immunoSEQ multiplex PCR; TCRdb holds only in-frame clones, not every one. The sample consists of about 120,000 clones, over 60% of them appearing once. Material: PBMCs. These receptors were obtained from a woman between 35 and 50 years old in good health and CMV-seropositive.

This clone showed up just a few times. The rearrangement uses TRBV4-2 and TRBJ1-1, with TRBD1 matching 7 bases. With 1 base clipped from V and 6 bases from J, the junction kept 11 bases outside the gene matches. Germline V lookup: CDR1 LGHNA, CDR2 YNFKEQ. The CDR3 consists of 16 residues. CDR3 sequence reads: CASSQVAPTGKAEAFF. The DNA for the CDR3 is TGTGCCAGCAGCCAAGTTGCCCCGACAGGGAAGGCTGAAGCTTTCTTT.

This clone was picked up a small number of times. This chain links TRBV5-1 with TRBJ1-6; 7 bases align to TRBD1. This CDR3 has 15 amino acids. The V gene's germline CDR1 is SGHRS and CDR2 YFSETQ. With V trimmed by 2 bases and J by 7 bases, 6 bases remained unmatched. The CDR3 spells CASSFLGQRNSPLHF. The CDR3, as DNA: TGCGCCAGCAGCTTCCTGGGACAGAGGAATTCACCCCTCCACTTT. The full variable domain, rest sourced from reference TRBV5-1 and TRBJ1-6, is KAGVTQTPRYLIKTRGQQVTLSCSPISGHRSVSWYQQTPGQGLQFLFEYFSETQRNKGNFPGRFSGRQFSNSRSEMNVSTLELGDSALYLCASSFLGQRNSPLHFGNGTRLTVT.

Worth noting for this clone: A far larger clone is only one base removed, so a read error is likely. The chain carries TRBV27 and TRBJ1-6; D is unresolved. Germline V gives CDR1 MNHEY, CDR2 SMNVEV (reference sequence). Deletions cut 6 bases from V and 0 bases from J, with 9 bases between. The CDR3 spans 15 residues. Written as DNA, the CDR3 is TGTGCCAGCAGAGGAGGGAGCTCCTATAATTCACCCCTCCACTTT. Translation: CASRGGSSYNSPLHF.

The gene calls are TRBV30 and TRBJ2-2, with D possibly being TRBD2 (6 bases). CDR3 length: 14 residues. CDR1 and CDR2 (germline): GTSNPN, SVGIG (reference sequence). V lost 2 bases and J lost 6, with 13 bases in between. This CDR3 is CAWSTGAISGELFF. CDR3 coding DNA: TGTGCCTGGAGTACGGGAGCTATCTCCGGGGAGCTGTTTTTT.

This CDR3 is CASSATVDYEQYF. In nucleotides, the CDR3 is TGTGCCAGCAGCGCGACAGTAGACTACGAGCAGTACTTC. This rearrangement joins TRBV7-9 to TRBJ2-7, with D maybe TRBD1 (5 bases). Trimming removed 5 bases at V and 3 bases at J, with 11 bases between. This CDR3 is 13 amino acids long. Germline CDR1 and CDR2: SEHNR and FQNEAQ (reference sequence).

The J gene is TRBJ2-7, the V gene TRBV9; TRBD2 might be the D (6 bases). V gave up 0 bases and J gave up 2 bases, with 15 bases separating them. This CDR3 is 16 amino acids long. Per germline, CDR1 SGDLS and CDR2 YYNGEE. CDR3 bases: TGTGCCAGCAGCGTAGAAGGATGGGCGGGAACCTACGAGCAGTACTTC. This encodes CASSVEGWAGTYEQYF.

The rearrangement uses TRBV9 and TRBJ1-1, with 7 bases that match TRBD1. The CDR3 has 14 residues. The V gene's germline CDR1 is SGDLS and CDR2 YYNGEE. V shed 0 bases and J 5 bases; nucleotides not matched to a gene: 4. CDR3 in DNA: TGTGCCAGCAGCGTAGCCAGGGGGTCTACTGAAGCTTTCTTT. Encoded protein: CASSVARGSTEAFF.

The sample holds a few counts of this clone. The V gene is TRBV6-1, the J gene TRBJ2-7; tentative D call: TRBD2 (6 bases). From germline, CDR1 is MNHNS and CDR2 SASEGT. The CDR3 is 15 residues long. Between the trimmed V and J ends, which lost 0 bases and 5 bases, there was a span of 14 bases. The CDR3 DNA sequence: TGTGCCAGCAGTGAAGCGGCGGGTAGCGGTCACGAGCAGTACTTC. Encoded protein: CASSEAAGSGHEQYF.

CDR3 bases: TGTGCCAGCAGCAAAAGAGAGACATTAACCCCCTTC. This codes for CASSKRETLTPF. The chain couples TRBV21-1 to TRBJ2-7; TRBD1 is the table's D call, not checked against the DNA. TRBV21-1 is a listed pseudogene. The CDR3 loop spans 12 amino acids.

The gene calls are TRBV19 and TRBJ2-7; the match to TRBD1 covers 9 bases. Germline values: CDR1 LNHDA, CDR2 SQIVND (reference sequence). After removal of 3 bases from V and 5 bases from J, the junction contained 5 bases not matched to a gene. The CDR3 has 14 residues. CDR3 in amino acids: CASSMGQGGDEQYF. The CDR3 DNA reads TGTGCCAGTAGTATGGGACAGGGCGGCGACGAGCAGTACTTC.

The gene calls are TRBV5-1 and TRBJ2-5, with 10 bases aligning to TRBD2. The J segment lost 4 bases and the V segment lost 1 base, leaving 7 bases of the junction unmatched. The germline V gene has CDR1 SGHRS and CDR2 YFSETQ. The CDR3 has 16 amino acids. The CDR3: CASSLPSGGAGETQYF. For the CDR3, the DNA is TGCGCCAGCAGCTTGCCGAGCGGGGGGGCCGGAGAGACCCAGTACTTC. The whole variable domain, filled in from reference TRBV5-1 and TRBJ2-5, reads KAGVTQTPRYLIKTRGQQVTLSCSPISGHRSVSWYQQTPGQGLQFLFEYFSETQRNKGNFPGRFSGRQFSNSRSEMNVSTLELGDSALYLCASSLPSGGAGETQYFGPGTRLLVL.

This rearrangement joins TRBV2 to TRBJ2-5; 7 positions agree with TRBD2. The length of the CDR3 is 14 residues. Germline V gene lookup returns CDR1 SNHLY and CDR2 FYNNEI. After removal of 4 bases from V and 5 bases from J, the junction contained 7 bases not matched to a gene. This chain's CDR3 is CASSGTRGTETQYF. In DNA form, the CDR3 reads TGTGCCAGCAGTGGGACTAGGGGTACGGAGACCCAGTACTTC.

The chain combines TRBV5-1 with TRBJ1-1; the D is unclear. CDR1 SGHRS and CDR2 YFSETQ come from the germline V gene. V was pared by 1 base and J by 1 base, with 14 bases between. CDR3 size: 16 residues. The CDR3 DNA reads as TGCGCCAGCAGCTTGCCTGGGTATGGAGGGAACACTGAAGCTTTCTTT. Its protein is CASSLPGYGGNTEAFF.

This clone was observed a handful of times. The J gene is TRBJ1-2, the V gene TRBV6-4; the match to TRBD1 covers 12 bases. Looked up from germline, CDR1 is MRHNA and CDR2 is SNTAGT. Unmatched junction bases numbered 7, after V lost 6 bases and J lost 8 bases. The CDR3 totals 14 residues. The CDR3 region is CASSPGQGAQGYTF. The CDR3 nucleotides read TGTGCCAGCAGCCCGGGACAGGGGGCGCAAGGCTACACCTTC.

In DNA, the CDR3 is TGTGCCAGCCGGGAGAGACCGGATAGCAATCAGCCCCAGCATTTT. This translates into CASRERPDSNQPQHF. This chain uses TRBV6-1 with TRBJ1-5; D not resolved. Deletions cut 8 bases from V and 0 bases from J, with 14 bases between. Germline V lookup: CDR1 MNHNS, CDR2 SASEGT. The CDR3 runs 15 residues.